The T cell receptor beta chain described here comes from a study of OX40 agonist ivuxolimab in advanced cancers. The protocol was immunoSEQ multiplex PCR, while the TCRdb copy is restricted to in-frame clones and leaves out a portion. The sample yields around 74,000 clones, 80% to 90% seen once. The germline V gene has CDR1 DFQATT and CDR2 SNEGSKA (reference sequence). Trimming stripped 3 bases from V and 8 bases from J, with 7 bases between. The length of the CDR3 is 10 residues. Sequencing was performed on CD4+ or CD8+ T cells sorted from blood, taken in a trial of the OX40 agonist ivuxolimab. This receptor was identified in an adult with an advanced solid tumor such as melanoma, head and neck, liver or kidney cancer. The V gene is TRBV20-1, the J gene TRBJ1-1; possibly TRBD1 for D (5 bases). The CDR3 spells CSARPGEAFF. CDR3 in DNA: TGCAGTGCTAGGCCAGGGGAAGCTTTCTTT.